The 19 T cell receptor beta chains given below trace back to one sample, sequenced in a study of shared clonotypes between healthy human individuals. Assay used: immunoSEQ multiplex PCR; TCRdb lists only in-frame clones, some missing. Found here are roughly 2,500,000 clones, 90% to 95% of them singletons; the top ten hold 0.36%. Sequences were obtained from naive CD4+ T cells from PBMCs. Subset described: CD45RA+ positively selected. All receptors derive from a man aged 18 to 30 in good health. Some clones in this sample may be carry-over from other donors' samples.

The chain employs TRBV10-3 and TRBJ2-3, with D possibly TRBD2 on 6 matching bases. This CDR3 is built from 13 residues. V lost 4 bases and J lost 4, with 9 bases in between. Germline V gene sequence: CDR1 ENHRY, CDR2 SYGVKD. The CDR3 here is CAISASGSDTQYF. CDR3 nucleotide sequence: TGTGCCATCAGTGCGAGCGGGTCAGATACGCAGTATTTT.

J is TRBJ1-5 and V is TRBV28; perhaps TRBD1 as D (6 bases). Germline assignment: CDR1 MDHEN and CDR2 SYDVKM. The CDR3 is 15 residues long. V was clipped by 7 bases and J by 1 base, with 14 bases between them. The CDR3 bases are TGTGCCAGCACCCCCGGGGGGGCAAGCAATCAGCCCCAGCATTTT. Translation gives CASTPGGASNQPQHF. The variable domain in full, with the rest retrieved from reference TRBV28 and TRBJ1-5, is DVKVTQSSRYLVKRTGEKVFLECVQDMDHENMFWYRQDPGLGLRLIYFSYDVKMKEKGDIPEGYSVSREKKERFSLILESASTNQTSMYLCASTPGGASNQPQHFGDGTRLSIL.

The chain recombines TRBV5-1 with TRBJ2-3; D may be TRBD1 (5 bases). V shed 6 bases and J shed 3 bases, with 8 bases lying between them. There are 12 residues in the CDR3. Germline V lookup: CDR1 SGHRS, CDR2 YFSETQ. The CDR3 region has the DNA TGCGCCAGCAAACAGGAAACAGATACGCAGTATTTT. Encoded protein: CASKQETDTQYF.

The CDR3 region has the DNA TGTGCCAGCAGCGTACTCGACTCTGGAAACACCATATATTTT. Translation: CASSVLDSGNTIYF. The chain joins TRBV9 to TRBJ1-3; D is undetermined. The V gene lost 1 base and the J gene lost 0 bases, with 5 bases spanning the gap. Germline values: CDR1 SGDLS, CDR2 YYNGEE. The length of the CDR3 is 14 residues.

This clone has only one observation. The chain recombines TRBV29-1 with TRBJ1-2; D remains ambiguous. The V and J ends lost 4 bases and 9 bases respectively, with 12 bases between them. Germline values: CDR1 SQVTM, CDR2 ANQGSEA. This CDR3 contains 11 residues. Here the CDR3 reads CSVGTSFSYTF. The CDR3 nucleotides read TGCAGCGTTGGCACCTCCTTTAGCTACACCTTC. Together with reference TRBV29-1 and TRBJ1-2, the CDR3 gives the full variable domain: SAVISQKPSRDICQRGTSLTIQCQVDSQVTMMFWYRQQPGQSLTLIATANQGSEATYESGFVIDKFPISRPNLTFSTLTVSNMSPEDSSIYLCSVGTSFSYTFGSGTRLTVV.

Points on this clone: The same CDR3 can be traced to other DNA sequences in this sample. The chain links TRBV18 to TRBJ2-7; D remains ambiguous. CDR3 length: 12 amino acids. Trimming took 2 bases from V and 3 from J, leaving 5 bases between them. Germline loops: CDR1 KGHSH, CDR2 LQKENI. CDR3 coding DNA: TGTGCCAGCTCACCAGGGGTCTACGAGCAGTACTTC. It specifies CASSPGVYEQYF.

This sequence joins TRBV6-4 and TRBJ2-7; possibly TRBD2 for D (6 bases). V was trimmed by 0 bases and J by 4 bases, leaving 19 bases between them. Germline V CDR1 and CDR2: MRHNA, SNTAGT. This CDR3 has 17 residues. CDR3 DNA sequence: TGTGCCAGCAGTGACTCAGAAAACCGGGAGCCGCATTACGAGCAGTACTTC. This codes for CASSDSENREPHYEQYF.

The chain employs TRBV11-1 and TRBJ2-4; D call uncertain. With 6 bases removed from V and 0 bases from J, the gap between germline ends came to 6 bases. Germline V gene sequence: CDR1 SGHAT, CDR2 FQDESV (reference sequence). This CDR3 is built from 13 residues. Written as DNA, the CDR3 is TGTGCCAGCAGTCGATCAGCCAAAAACATTCAGTACTTC. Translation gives CASSRSAKNIQYF.

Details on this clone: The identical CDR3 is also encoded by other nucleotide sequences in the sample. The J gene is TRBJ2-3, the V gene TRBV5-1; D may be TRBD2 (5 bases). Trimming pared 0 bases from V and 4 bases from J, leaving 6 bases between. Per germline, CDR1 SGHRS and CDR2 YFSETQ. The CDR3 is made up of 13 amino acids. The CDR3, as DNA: TGCGCCAGCAGCTTGGGAGCGGCAGATACGCAGTATTTT. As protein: CASSLGAADTQYF.

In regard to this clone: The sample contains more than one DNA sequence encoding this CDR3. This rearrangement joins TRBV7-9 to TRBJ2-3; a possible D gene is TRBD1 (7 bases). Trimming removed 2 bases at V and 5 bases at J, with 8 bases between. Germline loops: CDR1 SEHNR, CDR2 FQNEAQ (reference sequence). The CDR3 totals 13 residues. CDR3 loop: CASSLQGGDTQYF. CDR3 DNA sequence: TGTGCCAGCAGCTTACAGGGGGGAGATACGCAGTATTTT.

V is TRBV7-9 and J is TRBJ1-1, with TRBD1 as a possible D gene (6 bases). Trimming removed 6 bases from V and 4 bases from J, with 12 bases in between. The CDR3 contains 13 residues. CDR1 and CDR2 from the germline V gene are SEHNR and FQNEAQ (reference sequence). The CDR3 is CASRKGGGTEAFF. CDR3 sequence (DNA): TGTGCCAGCAGAAAGGGGGGAGGCACTGAAGCTTTCTTT.

The CDR3 region is CASSLDRSANYGYTF. CDR3 DNA: TGTGCCAGCAGCTTAGATAGGAGTGCTAACTATGGCTACACCTTC. V is TRBV11-2 and J is TRBJ1-2; D unclear. V was clipped by 0 bases and J by 0 bases, with 8 bases between them. CDR3 length: 15 amino acids. Germline assignment: CDR1 SGHAT and CDR2 FQNNGV.

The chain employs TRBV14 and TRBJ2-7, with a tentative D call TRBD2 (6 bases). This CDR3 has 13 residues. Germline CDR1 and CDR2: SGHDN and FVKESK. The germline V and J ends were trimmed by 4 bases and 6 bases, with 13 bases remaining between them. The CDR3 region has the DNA TGTGCCAGCAGCCCCGCGTTGGAGGGCGAGCAGTACTTC. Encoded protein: CASSPALEGEQYF.

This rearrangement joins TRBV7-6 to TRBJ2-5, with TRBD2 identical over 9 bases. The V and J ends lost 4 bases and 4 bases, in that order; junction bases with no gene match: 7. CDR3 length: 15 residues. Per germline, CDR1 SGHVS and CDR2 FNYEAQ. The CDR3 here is CASSYLPGLAETQYF. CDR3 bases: TGTGCCAGCAGCTACCTCCCGGGACTAGCAGAGACCCAGTACTTC.

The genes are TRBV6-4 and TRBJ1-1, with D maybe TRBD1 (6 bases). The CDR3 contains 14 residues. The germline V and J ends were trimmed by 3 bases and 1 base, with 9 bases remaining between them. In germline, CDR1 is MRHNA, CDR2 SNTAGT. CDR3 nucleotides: TGTGCCAGCAGTGATACAGGGAGGAACACTGAAGCTTTCTTT. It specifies CASSDTGRNTEAFF.

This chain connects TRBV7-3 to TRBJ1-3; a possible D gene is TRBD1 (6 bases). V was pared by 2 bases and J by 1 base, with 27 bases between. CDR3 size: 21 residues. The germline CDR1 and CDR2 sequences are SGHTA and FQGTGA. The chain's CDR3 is CASSLRPPRGGTSLSGNTIYF. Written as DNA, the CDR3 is TGTGCCAGCAGCTTACGGCCCCCACGGGGTGGGACAAGCCTTTCTGGAAACACCATATATTTT.

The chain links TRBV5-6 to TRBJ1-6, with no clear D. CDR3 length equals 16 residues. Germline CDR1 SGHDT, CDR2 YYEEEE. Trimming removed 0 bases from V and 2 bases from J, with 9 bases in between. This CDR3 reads CASSLGEVTYNSPLHF. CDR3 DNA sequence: TGTGCCAGCAGCTTGGGCGAGGTTACCTATAATTCACCCCTCCACTTT. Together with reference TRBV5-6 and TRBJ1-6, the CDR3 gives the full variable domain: DAGVTQSPTHLIKTRGQQVTLRCSPKSGHDTVSWYQQALGQGPQFIFQYYEEEERQRGNFPDRFSGHQFPNYSSELNVNALLLGDSALYLCASSLGEVTYNSPLHFGNGTRLTVT.

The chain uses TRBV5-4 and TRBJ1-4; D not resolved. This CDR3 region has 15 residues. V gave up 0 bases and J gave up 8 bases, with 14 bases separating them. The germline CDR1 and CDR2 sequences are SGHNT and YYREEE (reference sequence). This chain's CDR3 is CASSLDPVSREKLFF. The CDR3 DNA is TGTGCCAGCAGCTTGGATCCGGTCTCGAGGGAAAAACTGTTTTTT.

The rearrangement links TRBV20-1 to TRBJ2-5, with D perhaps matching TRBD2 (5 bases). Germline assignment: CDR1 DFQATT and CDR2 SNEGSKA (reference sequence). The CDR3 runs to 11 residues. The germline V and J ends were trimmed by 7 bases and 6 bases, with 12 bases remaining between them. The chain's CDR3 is CSVEGGKTQYF. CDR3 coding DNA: TGCAGTGTCGAGGGTGGGAAGACCCAGTACTTC.